This T cell receptor beta chain was sequenced for a study of human T cells and chemical hapten exposure. Study background: Small differences in pooled library volume mainly drove the variation in TCR yields per sample. Notes on the study in general: No shift was seen in TCRs above 1 in 1000 frequency with DPC sensitization.

Germline loops: CDR1 SGHTA, CDR2 FQGNSA. The CDR3 totals 14 residues. V trimming: 5 bases; J trimming: 6 bases; junction bases outside the gene matches: 6. It was the library that attached unique molecular identifiers to individual cDNA molecules. Original methodology: Counting gave a median of roughly 100,000 TCRs per sample, with values ranging from roughly 20,000 to 750,000. TCRdb re-called the RACE reads with MiXCR, one entry per CDR3 protein. TCRdb's processing, not the authors' own work, is the source of the V and J calls. The table lists 65,000 to 95,000 distinct CDR3 sequences, 8.6% of them singletons. This clonotype was detected only a few times. Its specificity is not known. Time point defined: healthy volunteer bleed at 6 weeks. Researchers extracted total RNA from unfractionated whole blood.

The sample was whole blood. The chain combines TRBV7-2 with TRBJ1-4, with 7 bases fitting TRBD1. The source is a female donor in good health. Some clones in this sample may be carry-over from other donors' samples. The CDR3 DNA reads as TGTGCCAGCAGCAGACAGGGCGGTGATGAAAAACTGTTTTTT. Residues: CASSRQGGDEKLFF.